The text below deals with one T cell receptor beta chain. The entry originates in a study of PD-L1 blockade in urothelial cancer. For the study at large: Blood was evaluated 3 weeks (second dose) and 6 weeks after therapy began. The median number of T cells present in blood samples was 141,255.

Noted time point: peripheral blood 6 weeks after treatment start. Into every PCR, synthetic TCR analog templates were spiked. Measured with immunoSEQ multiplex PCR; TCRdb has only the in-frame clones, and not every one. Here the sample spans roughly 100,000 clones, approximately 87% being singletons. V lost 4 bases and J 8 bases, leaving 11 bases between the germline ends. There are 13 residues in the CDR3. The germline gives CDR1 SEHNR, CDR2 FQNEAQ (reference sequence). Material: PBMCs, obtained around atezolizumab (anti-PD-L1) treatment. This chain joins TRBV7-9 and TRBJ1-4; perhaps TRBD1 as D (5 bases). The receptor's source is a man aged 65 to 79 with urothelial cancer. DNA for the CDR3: TGTGCCAGCAGCTCAGGGATAGGGGAAAAACTGTTTTTT. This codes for CASSSGIGEKLFF.